A selection of T cell receptor beta chains follows, all from one sample in a study of cytomegalovirus exposure and HLA in healthy donors. Sequencing used immunoSEQ multiplex PCR; TCRdb keeps in-frame clones, though not all of them. The profile covers some 130,000 clones, with roughly 80% appearing a single time and approximately 1% taken by the ten largest. Sequencing input: PBMCs. The receptor source for this set is a boy aged 5-17 years in good health and CMV-seronegative. The CDR3 runs from the conserved cysteine through the conserved F or W. D genes are given only for firm matches. Clone size, where shown, is once, few, many, or a class for clones that have expanded.

d_call: NA; j_call: TRBJ2-2; v_call: TRBV28; clone_size: NA; cdr3_nt: TGTGCCAGCAGGCGTCAGGACGGGGAGCTGTTTTTT; cdr3_aa: CASRRQDGELFF
d_call: TRBD1; j_call: TRBJ2-2; v_call: TRBV14; clone_size: NA; cdr3_nt: TGTGCCAGCAGCCCTATGACAGGGAGAACCGGGGAGCTGTTTTTT; cdr3_aa: CASSPMTGRTGELFF
d_call: NA; j_call: TRBJ1-4; v_call: TRBV5-1; clone_size: NA; cdr3_nt: TGCGCCAGCCAGGAAATTGGGAGCGGTGAAAAACTGTTTTTT; cdr3_aa: CASQEIGSGEKLFF
d_call: TRBD1; j_call: TRBJ1-5; v_call: TRBV19; clone_size: NA; cdr3_nt: TGTGCCAGTAGTTACGACAGGGGTCCCCAGCATTTT; cdr3_aa: CASSYDRGPQHF
d_call: TRBD1; j_call: TRBJ1-5; v_call: TRBV7-2; clone_size: NA; cdr3_nt: TGTGCCAGCAGGTCGACAGGGGATCAGCCCCAGCATTTT; cdr3_aa: CASRSTGDQPQHF
d_call: NA; j_call: TRBJ2-1; v_call: TRBV7-8; clone_size: NA; cdr3_nt: TGTGCCAGCAGCTTAGGGGCCAATCGAGTGAATGAGCAGTTCTTC; cdr3_aa: CASSLGANRVNEQFF
d_call: TRBD1; j_call: TRBJ2-7; v_call: TRBV9; clone_size: once; cdr3_nt: TGTGCCAGCAGCGTGGACAGGTTTGACGAGCAGTACTTC; cdr3_aa: CASSVDRFDEQYF
d_call: NA; j_call: TRBJ1-6; v_call: TRBV5-1; clone_size: NA; cdr3_nt: TGCGCCAGCAGCTTTGGAGAAAGGCGTTACGGCCATTCACCCCTCCACTTT; cdr3_aa: CASSFGERRYGHSPLHF
d_call: NA; j_call: TRBJ2-1; v_call: TRBV7-9; clone_size: NA; cdr3_nt: TGTGCCAGCAGCTCCCTCATGACTGTCTCCTACAATGAGCAGTTCTTC; cdr3_aa: CASSSLMTVSYNEQFF
d_call: TRBD2; j_call: TRBJ2-1; v_call: TRBV18; clone_size: NA; cdr3_nt: TGTGCCAGCTCCCCTATAGCGGGAGGGGTAAATGAGCAGTTCTTC; cdr3_aa: CASSPIAGGVNEQFF
d_call: TRBD2; j_call: TRBJ2-3; v_call: TRBV4-3; clone_size: NA; cdr3_nt: TGCGCCAGCAGCCAAGCGGAGACTAGCGGGAGAACAGATACGCAGTATTTT; cdr3_aa: CASSQAETSGRTDTQYF
d_call: NA; j_call: TRBJ2-7; v_call: TRBV5-1; clone_size: NA; cdr3_nt: TGCGCCAGCAGCTTGGCCGGCGGCGAGCAGTACTTC; cdr3_aa: CASSLAGGEQYF